This T cell receptor beta chain was identified in a study of beta chain features in type 1 diabetes. About the research overall: Age, gender and cell yields were alike across patients and healthy donors. Analysis included around 100 million sorted cells drawn from all samples.

Via CD45RO/CCR7/CD25/CD127/CD95/CD27, cells of the CD4+ naive, central memory, regulatory and stem cell-like memory subsets were sorted. Germline V lookup: CDR1 SEHNR, CDR2 FQNEAQ (reference sequence). V lost 5 bases to trimming and J lost 3 bases, with 14 bases between them. The CDR3 loop spans 14 amino acids. Reverse transcribing all isolated RNA meant expressed TCRB transcripts were sequenced. The repertoire was sequenced with immunoSEQ multiplex PCR; TCRdb's copy has only in-frame clones and lacks some. The sample shows hundreds of thousands of clones, over 10% of them seen only once. This clone turned up a few times. Its specificity is not known. Study-level results: There was a moderate but significant shortening of TCRB CDR3s in all four CD4+ subsets of Type 1 diabetes patients. The analysis here could not establish whether HLA type shapes TCRB rearrangement.

The sample comprised naive CD4+ T cells from blood. The chain carries TRBV7-9 and TRBJ2-7, with no clear D. The sequence came from a young man with type 1 diabetes. The DNA for the CDR3 is TGTGCCAGCAGCCCTCTTACAGTAGGCTACGAGCAGTACTTC. The encoded protein is CASSPLTVGYEQYF.